These 20 T cell receptor beta chains share one sample of origin, sequenced in a study of blood T cell repertoires in COVID-19. Produced via immunoSEQ multiplex PCR; TCRdb's table is partial and in-frame only. Found here are 110,000 or so clones, approximately 72% of them singletons; the top ten hold approximately 19%. The specimen sequenced was peripheral blood. These receptors all stem from a woman in her seventies with acute or convalescent COVID-19.

This chain joins TRBV5-4 and TRBJ2-4; the match to TRBD2 covers 7 bases. Germline-derived CDR1 and CDR2 are SGHNT and YYREEE (reference sequence). The CDR3 totals 14 residues. After removal of 0 bases from V and 6 bases from J, the junction contained 3 bases not matched to a gene. The CDR3 nucleotides are TGTGCCAGCAGCTTGGGTGCGGGGGTAAACATTCAGTACTTC. Translated, it gives CASSLGAGVNIQYF.

The CDR3 sequence is CATGTGFTEAFF. The CDR3 coding sequence is TGTGCCACGGGGACAGGCTTCACTGAAGCTTTCTTT. This chain joins TRBV19 and TRBJ1-1, with 8 bases that match TRBD1. V lost 10 bases to trimming and J lost 4 bases; unmatched junction nucleotides: 5. This CDR3 contains 12 residues. Germline CDR1 and CDR2: LNHDA and SQIVND (reference sequence).

The J gene is TRBJ1-4, the V gene TRBV7-9; TRBD1 agrees at 8 bases. The junction had 6 bases not matched to a gene; V was cut back by 8 bases and J by 7 bases. The CDR3 sequence is 13 residues long. Germline V lookup: CDR1 SEHNR, CDR2 FQNEAQ (reference sequence). CDR3 protein: CASHQGAGEKLFF. Here the CDR3 DNA reads TGTGCCAGCCACCAGGGGGCAGGTGAAAAACTGTTTTTT.

The chain has TRBV9 and TRBJ2-3; TRBD2 aligns across 8 bases. J gave up 2 bases and V 3 bases, and 5 bases lay outside the gene matches. CDR1 and CDR2 (germline): SGDLS, YYNGEE. CDR3 length: 15 amino acids. CDR3 in DNA: TGTGCCAGCAGCGGGGCGGGGGGCCCCACAGATACGCAGTATTTT. This sequence encodes CASSGAGGPTDTQYF.

The gene calls are TRBV29-1 and TRBJ2-7, with 9 bases fitting TRBD2. The J segment lost 5 bases and the V segment lost 3 bases, leaving 5 bases of the junction unmatched. CDR3 size: 13 residues. Germline V gives CDR1 SQVTM, CDR2 ANQGSEA. This CDR3 is CSVEREGRNEQYF. The CDR3 nucleotides read TGCAGCGTTGAGCGGGAGGGGCGGAACGAGCAGTACTTC.

The J gene is TRBJ1-3, the V gene TRBV18, with D possibly being TRBD1 (5 bases). The germline V gene encodes CDR1 KGHSH and CDR2 LQKENI. Deletions cut 6 bases from V and 0 bases from J, with 9 bases between. The CDR3 contains 14 residues. CDR3 amino acids: CASSGGSSGNTIYF. For the CDR3, the DNA is TGTGCCAGCTCGGGGGGTTCCTCTGGAAACACCATATATTTT.

V gene TRBV4-3 combines with J gene TRBJ1-1, with unresolved D. Deletions cut 0 bases from V and 0 bases from J, with 8 bases between. Germline V gives CDR1 LGHNA, CDR2 YSLEER. The CDR3 is 15 amino acids. The CDR3 protein is CASSQDMGMNTEAFF. CDR3 nucleotide sequence: TGCGCCAGCAGCCAAGACATGGGCATGAACACTGAAGCTTTCTTT.

This clone has more than one count but fewer than ten. The CDR3 region is CASSFMAGGGYTF. As DNA, the CDR3 is TGTGCCAGCAGTTTCATGGCAGGTGGTGGCTACACCTTC. V is TRBV27 and J is TRBJ1-2; D unclear. Trimming removed 3 bases at V and 7 bases at J, with 12 bases between. The CDR3 is 13 amino acids. Germline V CDR1 and CDR2: MNHEY, SMNVEV (reference sequence).

The chain employs TRBV29-1 and TRBJ2-3, with D possibly matching TRBD2 (6 bases). Germline V gene sequence: CDR1 SQVTM, CDR2 ANQGSEA. V dropped 6 bases and J dropped 3 bases, with 13 bases sitting between them. CDR3 length: 13 amino acids. The CDR3 protein is CSVGAGFTDTQYF. CDR3 in DNA: TGCAGCGTCGGGGCGGGGTTTACAGATACGCAGTATTTT.

In this sample, this clone turned up once. This sequence joins TRBV28 and TRBJ2-1, with TRBD1 matching over 11 bases. The CDR3 has 14 amino acids. The germline V gene encodes CDR1 MDHEN and CDR2 SYDVKM. V lost 3 bases, J lost 8 bases, and 3 bases stayed unmatched. CDR3: CASSLGQGGDEQFF. The CDR3 bases are TGTGCCAGCAGTTTGGGACAGGGGGGTGATGAGCAGTTCTTC.

V gene TRBV11-2 combines with J gene TRBJ2-7; 9 bases line up with TRBD1. V was clipped by 5 bases and J by 4 bases; unmatched bases: 15. This CDR3 is 17 amino acids long. Germline CDR1 is SGHAT and CDR2 is FQNNGV. Here the CDR3 DNA reads TGTGCCAGCAGCGGCTACCCCTCCGGGACAGGGTATTACGAGCAGTACTTC. Its protein is CASSGYPSGTGYYEQYF.

The chain recombines TRBV27 with TRBJ1-2; D gene unclear. CDR3 length: 13 amino acids. CDR1 is MNHEY and CDR2 is SMNVEV in the germline V gene (reference sequence). The V end lost 0 bases, the J end lost 4 bases, and 6 bases lay between the germline ends. CDR3 DNA: TGTGCCAGCAGTTTATCGGGCCCCTATGGCTACACCTTC. Amino acids: CASSLSGPYGYTF.

The J gene is TRBJ2-7, the V gene TRBV5-1, with 10 bases fitting TRBD2. The trim removed 1 base at V and 3 bases at J, leaving 1 base unmatched. Germline V CDR1 and CDR2: SGHRS, YFSETQ. The CDR3 has 14 residues. DNA of the CDR3: TGCGCCAGCAGCTTGACTAGCGGGGTCTACGAGCAGTACTTC. Translating it yields CASSLTSGVYEQYF.

The chain employs TRBV10-1 and TRBJ2-1; D remains ambiguous. V dropped 4 bases and J dropped 2 bases, with 12 bases sitting between them. The CDR3 length is 15 residues. Germline assignment: CDR1 WNHNN and CDR2 SYGVQD (reference sequence). The CDR3 nucleotides are TGCGCCAGCAGTGTGCGGAATCGGCCCTACAATGAGCAGTTCTTC. This sequence encodes CASSVRNRPYNEQFF.

CDR3 in DNA: TGTGCCTGGGGTCGGACAGCCTCCTACGAGCAGTACTTC. This gives the protein CAWGRTASYEQYF. V is TRBV30 and J is TRBJ2-7, with D possibly being TRBD1 (6 bases). CDR3 length: 13 residues. CDR1 and CDR2 (germline): GTSNPN, SVGIG (reference sequence). Trimming cost V 5 bases and J 0 bases, with 11 bases left between them. Supplemented by reference TRBV30 and TRBJ2-7, the full variable domain reads SQTIHQWPATLVQPVGSPLSLECTVEGTSNPNLYWYRQAAGRGLQLLFYSVGIGQISSEVPQNLSASRPQDRQFILSSKKLLLSDSGFYLCAWGRTASYEQYFGPGTRLTVT.

The chain employs TRBV7-8 and TRBJ2-1; 11 bases map to TRBD2. This CDR3 is 20 amino acids long. The V segment lost 2 bases and the J segment 5 bases; nucleotides outside the gene matches: 17. Germline loops: CDR1 SGHVS, CDR2 FQNEAQ. Written as DNA, the CDR3 is TGTGCCAGCAGCTTACCGGACTCTAGCGGGGGGTCACAAACCAACAATGAGCAGTTCTTC. This encodes CASSLPDSSGGSQTNNEQFF.

The J gene is TRBJ1-1, the V gene TRBV12-3 or TRBV12-4; no clear D. Deletions cut 6 bases from V and 5 bases from J, with 13 bases between. The CDR3 extends over 13 amino acids. The CDR3, as DNA: TGTGCCAGCAGCCCCCCCGGGGTTACTGAAGCTTTCTTT. It specifies CASSPPGVTEAFF.

This clone was seen just once. V is TRBV6-5 and J is TRBJ1-1; 8 nucleotides agree with TRBD1. The CDR3 is 13 amino acids. CDR1 and CDR2 (germline): MNHEY, SVGAGI. Trimming took 8 bases from V and 4 from J; bases not matched to a gene: 6. In nucleotides, the CDR3 is TGTGCCAGCCCACTTACAGGGGGCACTGAAGCTTTCTTT. Residues: CASPLTGGTEAFF.

This clone was found once. The chain is built from TRBV27 and TRBJ1-1, with TRBD1 matching over 7 bases. V lost 6 bases, J lost 2 bases, and 9 bases stayed unmatched. CDR3 length: 15 residues. Germline V gene lookup returns CDR1 MNHEY and CDR2 SMNVEV (reference sequence). Here the CDR3 reads CASRPTGAINTEAFF. The CDR3 coding sequence is TGTGCCAGCAGACCTACAGGGGCTATTAACACTGAAGCTTTCTTT.

V and J are TRBV27 and TRBJ1-2; TRBD1 aligns across 10 bases. The CDR3 runs 15 residues. J lost 8 bases, V lost 6 bases, and 12 bases had no gene match. CDR1 is MNHEY and CDR2 is SMNVEV in the germline V gene (reference sequence). The CDR3: CASRPGTGVLRGYTF. CDR3 DNA sequence: TGTGCCAGCAGACCAGGGACAGGGGTTTTGAGAGGCTACACCTTC.